This T cell receptor (beta chain) was retrieved from a study of cytomegalovirus exposure and HLA in healthy donors. This CDR3 has 14 amino acids. Per the germline V gene, CDR1 is MNHEY and CDR2 is SVGAGI. Trimming cost V 0 bases and J 4 bases, with 9 bases left between them. This PCR relied on a set of 60 Vbeta primers and 13 Jbeta primers. Using immunoSEQ multiplex PCR, the repertoire was profiled, and TCRdb retains in-frame clones only, with some absent. The listing contains about 160,000 clones. This chain connects TRBV6-5 to TRBJ1-2, with unresolved D. Sequencing was done on a sample of PBMCs. The sequence came from a woman aged 55-69 years in good health and CMV-seronegative. As DNA, the CDR3 is TGTGCCAGCAGTTACTCACTCACCGGCTATGGCTACACCTTC. Translating it yields CASSYSLTGYGYTF.